Described below is a single T cell receptor beta chain sequence and its context. Sequencing used immunoSEQ multiplex PCR; TCRdb keeps in-frame clones, though not all of them. The table has fewer than 250,000 clones, around four fifths seen once. Germline CDR1 and CDR2: SGHDT and YYEEEE. With 4 bases clipped from V and 8 bases from J, the junction kept 12 bases outside the gene matches. CDR3 length equals 15 residues. This sample is drawn from a study of blood T cell repertoires in COVID-19. The sequencing sample was made of peripheral blood. The TCR comes from a woman aged 80 or over with COVID-19, enrolled during active disease. This chain joins TRBV5-6 and TRBJ2-1; 7 nucleotides align to TRBD2. Written as DNA, the CDR3 is TGTGCCAGCAGCCCCCTAGCGGCCGCCTTCGATGAGCAGTTCTTC. Amino acids: CASSPLAAAFDEQFF.